This is a list of T cell receptor beta chains from one sample in a study of T cell repertoires in cytomegalovirus infection. TCRdb passed the reads through MiXCR, listing each CDR3 protein once. The table records over 300,000 distinct CDR3 sequences, 9.5% of them present only once. The sequencing input was PBMCs. These receptors all stem from a human donor in good health (CMV status not recorded). Some clones in this sample may be carry-over from other donors' samples. The CDR3 runs from the conserved cysteine through the conserved F or W. The D gene is left open where the match is weak. Part of the rows lack a size; the others show once, few, many or a class for expanded clones.

few . TRBJ1-1 TRBV7-9 TGTGCCAGCAGCTTTGGGGGTGCGTGGAACACTGAAGCTTTCTTT CASSFGGAWNTEAFF
few TRBD2 TRBJ2-1 TRBV23-1 TGCGCCAGCAGTCATTCGCCTAGCGGGAGGAGCTCCTACAATGAGCAGTTCTTC CASSHSPSGRSSYNEQFF
. TRBD1 TRBJ1-6 TRBV4-3 TGCGCCAGCAGCCAACTTCAGGGACAGGGAAACTCACCCCTCCACTTT CASSQLQGQGNSPLHF
. TRBD2 TRBJ2-5 TRBV20-1 TGCAGTGCTAGAGACCTCGCTAGCGGGGGTGAGACCCAGTACTTC CSARDLASGGETQYF
many . TRBJ1-1 TRBV4-3 TGCGCCAGCAGCCGAGGGGTGGGGTTTAACACTGAAGCTTTCTTT CASSRGVGFNTEAFF
. TRBD2 TRBJ2-3 TRBV7-2 TGTGCCAGCAGCTCCCCAGCGGGAGAAGCAGATACGCAGTATTTT CASSSPAGEADTQYF
many TRBD1 TRBJ2-3 TRBV5-1 TGCGCCAGCAGCTTGGGCAGGGGGCTGACAGATACGCAGTATTTT CASSLGRGLTDTQYF
many . TRBJ2-3 TRBV20-1 TGCAGTGCTAGTTTGGGAGGTACGCAGTATTTT CSASLGGTQYF
many . TRBJ2-7 TRBV6-1 TGTGCCAGCAGTCCACGGGGTAGGGTCTCCGAGCAGTACTTC CASSPRGRVSEQYF
once . TRBJ2-4 TRBV18 TGTGCCAGCTCACCATGGAGGGGAGACACCAAAAACATTCAGTACTTC CASSPWRGDTKNIQYF
many . TRBJ2-3 TRBV28 TGTGCCAGCAGTTTTTGGGTCGGGTCCACAGATACGCAGTATTTT CASSFWVGSTDTQYF
few TRBD2 TRBJ2-2 TRBV6-2/TRBV6-3 TGTGCCAGCACCCGGACTAGCGGGATCACCGGGGAGCTGTTTTTT CASTRTSGITGELFF
. TRBD1 TRBJ2-2 TRBV4-2 TGTGCCAGCAGCCAGACAGGGCCCGGGGAGCTGTTTTTT CASSQTGPGELFF
many TRBD1 TRBJ1-5 TRBV2 TGTGCCAGCAGAACCACCGGACCCTCGGACAGGGAGAAGGATCAGCCCCAGCATTTT CASRTTGPSDREKDQPQHF
few . TRBJ2-7 TRBV28 TGTGCCAGCAGGGGATACGAGCAGTACTTC CASRGYEQYF
many . TRBJ1-5 TRBV7-2 TGTGCCAGCACCCCAAAGTGGGGGGGGGATCAGCCCCAGCATTTT CASTPKWGGDQPQHF
few TRBD2 TRBJ2-1 TRBV19 TGTGCCAGTAGTGTCGGACTAGCGGGGGCGTGGAATGAGCAGTTCTTC CASSVGLAGAWNEQFF
many TRBD2 TRBJ2-4 TRBV5-4 TGTGCCAGCAGCTTGGACTTTGGGGGGGGGGCCAAAAACATTCAGTACTTC CASSLDFGGGAKNIQYF
few . TRBJ1-3 TRBV11-1 TGTGCCAGCAGCAGTCGGGACGGATTAAGCTCTGGAAACACCATATATTTT CASSSRDGLSSGNTIYF
few TRBD2 TRBJ2-5 TRBV3-1 TGTGCCAGCAGCCGCGATAGCGGGGGTGTTGAGACCCAGTACTTC CASSRDSGGVETQYF
. . TRBJ1-2 TRBV20-1 TGCAGTGCTAGATTATTGGGAACAGGATATGGCTACACCTTC CSARLLGTGYGYTF
. . TRBJ1-2 TRBV28 TGTGCCAGCGGTCGGGCAAACCTCTATGGCTACACCTTC CASGRANLYGYTF
many . TRBJ1-5 TRBV7-6 TGTGCCAGCAGCTTAAGTGCAGGAGAGTATAGCAATCAGCCCCAGCATTTT CASSLSAGEYSNQPQHF
. . TRBJ2-6 TRBV19 TGTGCCAGTAGTTCTCAGTTAACTGGGGCCAACGTCCTGACTTTC CASSSQLTGANVLTF
many TRBD2 TRBJ2-7 TRBV7-2 TGTGCCAGCAGCCCTCTCGGACTAGCGGGAGCCGAGCAGTACTTC CASSPLGLAGAEQYF
few . TRBJ1-4 TRBV13 TGTGCCAGCAGCCCCTCAACTAATGAAAAACTGTTTTTT CASSPSTNEKLFF
few TRBD2 TRBJ2-7 TRBV11-2 TGTGCCAGCAGCGGACTAGCGGGACTCTACGAGCAGTACTTC CASSGLAGLYEQYF
. TRBD1 TRBJ1-2 TRBV7-8 TGTGCCACCTCAGGGGTGGAGGGGGCAAGGGGCTATGGCTACACCTTC CATSGVEGARGYGYTF
few . TRBJ1-2 TRBV18 TGTGCCAGCTCACCAACGACAGGCTCAGACAACCATGGCTACACCTTC CASSPTTGSDNHGYTF
few . TRBJ1-4 TRBV27 TGTGCCAGCAGTACCACAGGTGCAAGGAATGAAAAACTGTTTTTT CASSTTGARNEKLFF
. TRBD1 TRBJ2-1 TRBV6-2/TRBV6-3 TGTGCCAGCAGTTACTTCGGCAGGGGGCAATCTCCGCAGTTCTTC CASSYFGRGQSPQFF
many . TRBJ1-2 TRBV6-2/TRBV6-3 TGTGCCAGCAGTACGACAGGACAACGTTATGGCTACACCTTC CASSTTGQRYGYTF
many . TRBJ2-7 TRBV7-9 TGTGCCAGCAGCCCAGAGGCGACAGCCTACGAGCAGTACTTC CASSPEATAYEQYF
many . TRBJ1-3 TRBV7-2 TGTGCCAGCAGCTTAGGTACAGGGGGAAACACCATATATTTT CASSLGTGGNTIYF
many . TRBJ2-1 TRBV6-1 TGTGCCAGCACCCAGACGCCCGCCTACAATGAGCAGTTCTTC CASTQTPAYNEQFF
few TRBD2 TRBJ2-3 TRBV6-1 TGTGCCAGCAAGGGTAGCGGGAGCCTCGGTCCATGGAATACGCAGTATTTT CASKGSGSLGPWNTQYF
few TRBD1 TRBJ2-4 TRBV5-4 TGTGCCAGCAGCTTATACAGGGGTGAGGCCAAAAACATTCAGTACTTC CASSLYRGEAKNIQYF
few . TRBJ2-2 TRBV27 TGTGCCAGCAGTACCCGAGGATTTTCGGGTATCGCCGGGGAGCTGTTTTTT CASSTRGFSGIAGELFF
. . TRBJ1-3 TRBV7-2 TGTGCCAGCAGGCCAGCTGGGACCTCTGGAAACACCATATATTTT CASRPAGTSGNTIYF
. . TRBJ2-3 TRBV6-1 TGTGCCAGCAGTCCCGGACTGAGAGATACGCAGTATTTT CASSPGLRDTQYF
many TRBD2 TRBJ2-3 TRBV7-2 TGTGCCAGCAGCCTCAGGGGACGGGGGGGTAGCACAGATACGCAGTATTTT CASSLRGRGGSTDTQYF
few . TRBJ2-2 TRBV29-1 TGCAGCTCCACCGGCGGAGGGGCTGAAACCGGGGAGCTGTTTTTT CSSTGGGAETGELFF
few . TRBJ1-1 TRBV30 TGTGCCTGGACGCAAGAGGGGGGCAGTGAAGCTTTCTTT CAWTQEGGSEAFF
many . TRBJ1-6 TRBV7-6 TGTGCCAGCAGCTTCGGGGCAGGGACGCTTTCACCCCTCCACTTT CASSFGAGTLSPLHF
. . TRBJ2-4 TRBV6-1 TGTGCCAGCAGTTGGATCGGACAGAGAGCTAACATTCAGTACTTC CASSWIGQRANIQYF
many . TRBJ2-2 TRBV7-8 TGTGCCAGCAGCTTTAACACCGGGGAGCTGTTTTTT CASSFNTGELFF
few TRBD1 TRBJ1-4 TRBV28 TGTGCCAGCAGCCTGGGACAGCTTTTTGAAAAACTGTTTTTT CASSLGQLFEKLFF
few TRBD2 TRBJ2-1 TRBV5-4 TGTGCCAGCATGACGGCGGGGGGCTTCTCCTACAATGAGCAGTTCTTC CASMTAGGFSYNEQFF
few . TRBJ2-5 TRBV7-6 TGTGCCAGCAGCTCCCCATCGGCCACCTGGGAGACCCAGTACTTC CASSSPSATWETQYF
many . TRBJ2-2 TRBV7-2 TGTGCCAGCAGCCCCCAGGGGGGAGTTAACACCGGGGAGCTGTTTTTT CASSPQGGVNTGELFF
. . TRBJ2-2 TRBV10-3 TGTGCCATCAGTGAGTTTGGCGGGGAGCTGTTTTTT CAISEFGGELFF
many . TRBJ1-5 TRBV6-2/TRBV6-3 TGTGCCAGCAGTTACTCGGGACACCTCGCCGGCAATCAGCCCCAGCATTTT CASSYSGHLAGNQPQHF
many . TRBJ1-1 TRBV12-3/TRBV12-4 TGTGCCAGCAGACCGACAGTAAACACTGAAGCTTTCTTT CASRPTVNTEAFF
. . TRBJ2-2 TRBV11-2 TGTGCCAGCATCCATAGCCGGGACGTAATCTCCGGGGAGCTGTTTTTT CASIHSRDVISGELFF
. TRBD1 TRBJ1-5 TRBV5-6 TGTGCCAGCAGTCGGCGAGGGGGCGTCGGCAATCAGCCCCAGCATTTT CASSRRGGVGNQPQHF
few . TRBJ2-5 TRBV25-1 TGTGCCAGTCAGGGTTGGCGAGAGACCCAGTACTTC CASQGWRETQYF
few TRBD2 TRBJ2-1 TRBV7-3 TGTGCCAGCAGCCTCACGACGGGACTAGCGGGGGGAACCTACAATGAGCAGTTCTTC CASSLTTGLAGGTYNEQFF
many . TRBJ2-2 TRBV7-2 TGTGCCAGCAGCCCCCCCTCTAAAACTAACACCGGGGAGCTGTTTTTT CASSPPSKTNTGELFF
. . TRBJ2-7 TRBV4-1 TGCGCCAGCAGGTCGAGCGCCTTAGAGGGCGGCGAGCAGTACTTC CASRSSALEGGEQYF